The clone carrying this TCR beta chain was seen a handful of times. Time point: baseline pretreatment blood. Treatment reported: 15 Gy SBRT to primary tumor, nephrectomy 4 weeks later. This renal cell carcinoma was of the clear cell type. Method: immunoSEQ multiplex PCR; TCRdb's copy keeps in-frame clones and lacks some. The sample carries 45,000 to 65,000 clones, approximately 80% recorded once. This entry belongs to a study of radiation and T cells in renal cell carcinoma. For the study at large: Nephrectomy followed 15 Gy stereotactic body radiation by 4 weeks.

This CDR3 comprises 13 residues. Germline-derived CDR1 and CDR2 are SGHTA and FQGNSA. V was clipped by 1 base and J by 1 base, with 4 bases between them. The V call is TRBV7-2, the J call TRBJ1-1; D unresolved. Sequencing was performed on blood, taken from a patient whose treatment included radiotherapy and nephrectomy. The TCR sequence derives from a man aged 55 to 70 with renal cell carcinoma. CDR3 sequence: CASSLDPNTEAFF. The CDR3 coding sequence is TGTGCCAGCAGCTTAGATCCGAACACTGAAGCTTTCTTT.